What follows are 9 T cell receptor beta chains derived from one specimen sequenced in a study of control samples from healthy donors and cancer patients (dated by TCRdb to 2018 to 2020). Libraries were constructed by the immunoSEQ multiplex PCR assay. Here the immuneACCESS table is served through TCRdb, limited to in-frame sequences with V and J called. Missing clones are a known gap in these copies; in checked studies unresolved V genes cover under half, and the rest lacks a known reason. The sample has some 97,000 clones on record, roughly 84% of them singletons. 18% of the sample goes to the ten largest clones. The specimen sequenced was blood. Every receptor here comes from a woman aged 45-59 years in good health.

This rearrangement joins TRBV7-3 to TRBJ2-2; D remains ambiguous. Per the germline V gene, CDR1 is SGHTA and CDR2 is FQGTGA. Trimming stripped 10 bases from V and 2 bases from J, with 14 bases between. There are 14 residues in the CDR3. For the CDR3, the DNA is TGTGCCACAAAAAGGGCCGGAAACACCGGGGAGCTGTTTTTT. Amino acids: CATKRAGNTGELFF. The complete variable domain, with remaining parts taken from reference TRBV7-3 and TRBJ2-2, reads GAGVSQTPSNKVTEKGKYVELRCDPISGHTALYWYRQSLGQGPEFLIYFQGTGAADDSGLPNDRFFAVRPEGSVSTLKIQRTERGDSAVYLCATKRAGNTGELFFGEGSRLTVL.

This clone was seen once. The V call is TRBV15, the J call TRBJ2-1, with 9 bases matching TRBD2. J was trimmed by 4 bases and V by 6 bases; bases with no gene match: 13. CDR1 is LNHNV, CDR2 YYDKDF, per germline (reference sequence). The CDR3 extends over 17 amino acids. The CDR3, as DNA: TGTGCCACCAGGACCGGGCCTACTAGCGGGCTGTACAATGAGCAGTTCTTC. This codes for CATRTGPTSGLYNEQFF.

V gene TRBV7-9 combines with J gene TRBJ2-6; 8 bases are shared with TRBD1. CDR3 size: 17 residues. Germline V gene lookup returns CDR1 SEHNR and CDR2 FQNEAQ (reference sequence). Trimming cost V 5 bases and J 0 bases; bases outside gene matches: 6. CDR3 bases: TGTGCCAGCAGCCCTCAGGGGGCTGTCTCTGGGGCCAACGTCCTGACTTTC. Translated, it gives CASSPQGAVSGANVLTF.

This clone counts as medium-sized. The J gene is TRBJ2-7, the V gene TRBV7-9; 7 bases map to TRBD1. This CDR3 has 15 residues. Per the germline V gene, CDR1 is SEHNR and CDR2 is FQNEAQ (reference sequence). J gave up 4 bases and V 7 bases, and 13 bases lay outside the gene matches. CDR3 sequence reads: CASTVKGQRIYEQYF. The CDR3 coding sequence is TGTGCCAGCACCGTCAAGGGACAGAGGATATACGAGCAGTACTTC.

The V and J genes are TRBV20-1 and TRBJ2-7, with TRBD1 matching over 9 bases. Germline V gene sequence: CDR1 DFQATT, CDR2 SNEGSKA (reference sequence). V was pared by 3 bases and J by 1 base, with 7 bases of the junction left unmatched. The CDR3 is 15 amino acids. DNA for the CDR3: TGCAGTGCTAGTGGGGACAGGGTTGAATCCTACGAGCAGTACTTC. Residues: CSASGDRVESYEQYF.

The CDR3 spells CAWSGGTNPYSNQPQHF. Here the CDR3 DNA reads TGTGCCTGGAGTGGCGGGACAAACCCTTATAGCAATCAGCCCCAGCATTTT. The gene calls are TRBV30 and TRBJ1-5; tentative D call: TRBD1 (6 bases). Trimming removed 1 base from V and 0 bases from J, with 16 bases in between. CDR1 and CDR2 from the germline V gene are GTSNPN and SVGIG (reference sequence). The CDR3 extends over 17 amino acids.

The rearrangement uses TRBV6-4 and TRBJ2-2; perhaps TRBD1 as D (5 bases). The germline V gene encodes CDR1 MRHNA and CDR2 SNTAGT. This CDR3 contains 12 residues. V lost 6 bases to trimming and J lost 4 bases, with 6 bases between them. The CDR3 region has the DNA TGTGCCAGCAGGGACACCACCGGGGAGCTGTTTTTT. Its translation: CASRDTTGELFF.

The chain carries TRBV7-3 and TRBJ2-1; 10 nucleotides match TRBD2. The CDR3 is 14 amino acids. V dropped 6 bases and J dropped 7; count of bases not matched to a gene: 6. Germline V gene data show CDR1 as SGHTA and CDR2 as FQGTGA. The CDR3 spells CASSPAGGPNEQFF. CDR3 bases: TGTGCCAGCAGTCCAGCGGGGGGGCCAAATGAGCAGTTCTTC.

This clone was seen only once. This chain joins TRBV5-8 and TRBJ1-2, with a tentative D call TRBD1 (5 bases). Germline values: CDR1 SGHTS, CDR2 YDEGEE. Trimming stripped 4 bases from V and 0 bases from J, with 22 bases between. CDR3 size: 18 residues. The CDR3 region is CASSPGAGKARTNYGYTF. The CDR3 DNA sequence: TGTGCCAGCAGCCCCGGGGCAGGGAAAGCCCGGACTAACTATGGCTACACCTTC. Full variable domain (missing parts from reference TRBV5-8 and TRBJ1-2): EAGVTQSPTHLIKTRGQQATLRCSPISGHTSVYWYQQALGLGLQFLLWYDEGEERNRGNFPPRFSGRQFPNYSSELNVNALELEDSALYLCASSPGAGKARTNYGYTFGSGTRLTVV.